The sequence of this TCR beta chain was determined in a study of naive and memory T cell subsets. With 8 bases removed from V and 0 bases from J, the gap between germline ends came to 11 bases. This CDR3 is built from 14 residues. In germline, CDR1 is SNHLY, CDR2 FYNNEI. The beta constant-region primer was an equimolar mix of two oligonucleotides covering TRBC1 and TRBC2. Four rounds of PCR amplified the ligated cDNA using nested alpha and beta constant-region primers plus SP2. MiXCR, applied by TCRdb to the UMI-ligation and nested PCR reads, yields one record per CDR3 protein. This table holds approximately 140,000 distinct CDR3 sequences, roughly 22% found once. This clonotype was seen ten or more times. What it recognizes is unknown. Points from the study as a whole: Naive repertoires, especially CD8, held a few larger clonotypes, possibly memory cells re-expressing CD45RA.

The J gene is TRBJ2-1, the V gene TRBV2; TRBD2 might be the D (5 bases). Sample: naive CD4+ T cells from blood. The receptor's source is a human donor in good health. CDR3 sequence (DNA): TGTGCCAGCGCCAGCGGAAGCTCCTACAATGAGCAGTTCTTC. It yields the protein CASASGSSYNEQFF.